This T cell receptor beta chain was documented in a study of read filtering for tumor transcriptome and immune sequencing. Study-level background: Revised staging placed eight or nine patients in R-ISS I, about 17 in II, 7 in III.

From 300 to 400 ng of RNA, a library with molecular barcoded alpha/delta and beta/gamma adaptors was made. TCRdb called the reads again in MiXCR, with one record for every CDR3 protein. The table includes 130,000 or so distinct CDR3 sequences, roughly an eighth detected once. This clonotype was counted at least ten times. Germline CDR1 and CDR2: MNHEY and SVGEGT. The CDR3 consists of 14 residues. V was pared by 6 bases and J by 4 bases, with 6 bases of the junction left unmatched. This clonotype was sampled from a donor at least 40 years old with multiple myeloma. V usage is TRBV6-2 or TRBV6-3 and J usage is TRBJ1-5, with TRBD1 matching over 7 bases. The sequenced sample was a population of CD138-negative cells sorted from bone marrow. CDR3 DNA: TGTGCCAGCAGAACAGGGGCAGGTAATCAGCCCCAGCATTTT. This gives the protein CASRTGAGNQPQHF.